This T cell receptor (beta chain) was observed in a study of cytomegalovirus exposure and HLA in healthy donors. PCR amplification relied on 60 Vbeta primers (plus 13 Jbeta primers). Measured with immunoSEQ multiplex PCR; TCRdb has only the in-frame clones, and not every one. The repertoire has about 140,000 clones, about 80% of them found once; the top ten carry less than 5%. The CDR3 spans 13 residues. Germline CDR1 SGHDN, CDR2 FVKESK. V lost 2 bases to trimming and J lost 6 bases; unmatched junction nucleotides: 2. General study points: Associated with cytomegalovirus, according to the listing, were 150 to 200 TCR beta chains.

With regard to this clone: What it recognizes is unknown.

This sequence joins TRBV14 and TRBJ2-3, with 7 bases that match TRBD2. The specimen was PBMCs. The receptor's source is a man younger than 40 in good health. CDR3 DNA: TGTGCCAGCAGCCAACCACTAGCGGATACGCAGTATTTT. This sequence encodes CASSQPLADTQYF.